What follows are 2 T cell receptor beta chains derived from one specimen sequenced in a study of T-cell memory formation after mild COVID-19. Each CDR3 protein gets one entry after TCRdb re-called the 5' RACE reads with MiXCR. This sample has roughly 400,000 distinct CDR3 sequences; more than 20% occur once, and the top ten carry around 9%. Sequenced: PBMCs or a T cell subset sorted from them (not recorded which). Receptor source: an adult woman who had mild COVID-19 (a few samples of this study predate the infection). Cell type and time point are not known.

This clonotype came up a few times. V usage is TRBV5-1 and J usage is TRBJ2-7; a possible D gene is TRBD1 (6 bases). The CDR3 runs 15 residues. Germline V gene sequence: CDR1 SGHRS, CDR2 YFSETQ. V was clipped by 0 bases and J by 6 bases, with 16 bases between them. CDR3 sequence: CASSLAGQGKGEQYF. The CDR3 nucleotides are TGCGCCAGCAGCTTGGCGGGCCAGGGGAAAGGCGAGCAGTACTTC.

The V call is TRBV7-2, the J call TRBJ2-2; 7 bases map to TRBD1. Per the germline V gene, CDR1 is SGHTA and CDR2 is FQGNSA. Trimming took 5 bases from V and 7 from J; bases not matched to a gene: 10. The CDR3 runs to 15 residues. The DNA of the CDR3 is TGTGCCAGCAGCCACGAAGTGAGGGGGCGCGGGGAGCTGTTTTTT. Translating gives CASSHEVRGRGELFF. Full variable domain (outside the CDR3, taken from reference TRBV7-2 and TRBJ2-2): GAGVSQSPSNKVTEKGKDVELRCDPISGHTALYWYRQSLGQGLEFLIYFQGNSAPDKSGLPSDRFSAERTGGSVSTLTIQRTQQEDSAVYLCASSHEVRGRGELFFGEGSRLTVL.